A selection of T cell receptor beta chains follows, all from one sample in a study of cytotoxic CD8 clonotypes in ibrutinib-treated CLL. Assay used: immunoSEQ multiplex PCR; TCRdb lists only in-frame clones, some missing. The sample yields 130,000 or so clones, approximately 85% seen once. The sample here was PBMCs, taken after 24 months of ibrutinib treatment. The source of these receptors is a human donor with chronic lymphocytic leukemia. Each CDR3 is given with its conserved first and last residue. D genes are given only for firm matches. Only some rows state a clone size, as once, few, many or a class for expanded clones.

j_gene | v_gene | d_gene | abundance | CDR3aa | CDR3nt
TRBJ2-7 | TRBV21-1 | - | - | CASSKEGLAGGIFAYEQYF | TGTGCCAGCAGCAAAGAGGGGTTAGCGGGAGGAATTTTCGCCTACGAGCAGTACTTC
TRBJ2-3 | TRBV10-3 | - | - | CAIRQQGGGTQYF | TGTGCCATCAGACAACAGGGAGGGGGTACGCAGTATTTT
TRBJ2-3 | TRBV2 | - | - | CASTPRQGGGTQYF | TGTGCCAGCACCCCGAGGCAGGGAGGCGGTACGCAGTATTTT
TRBJ1-2 | TRBV5-1 | - | - | CASSLKGDYGYTF | TGCGCCAGCAGCTTAAAGGGGGACTATGGCTACACCTTC
TRBJ1-2 | TRBV19 | - | once | CASKFTGYGYTF | TGTGCCAGTAAATTCACGGGATATGGCTACACCTTC
TRBJ2-5 | TRBV9 | - | - | CASSEGGWETQYF | TGTGCCAGCAGCGAAGGGGGTTGGGAGACCCAGTACTTC
TRBJ1-2 | TRBV4-1 | TRBD1 | - | CASSQPGQVGGYTF | TGCGCCAGCAGCCAGCCGGGACAGGTGGGAGGCTACACCTTC
TRBJ1-3 | TRBV6-5 | - | - | CASSYSQGGSGNTIYF | TGTGCCAGCAGTTATAGCCAGGGTGGATCTGGAAACACCATATATTTT
TRBJ1-1 | TRBV27 | - | - | CATTAGVGQFGAFF | TGTGCTACCACCGCAGGGGTCGGACAATTTGGGGCTTTCTTT
TRBJ2-3 | TRBV28 | - | - | CATDNTDTQYF | TGTGCCACCGATAACACAGATACGCAGTATTTT
TRBJ1-1 | TRBV29-1 | - | few | CSVLQGFTEAFF | TGCAGCGTCCTTCAGGGGTTCACTGAAGCTTTCTTT
TRBJ2-7 | TRBV7-2 | - | - | CASSLSNYEQYF | TGTGCCAGCAGCTTAAGTAACTACGAGCAGTACTTC
TRBJ2-7 | TRBV5-1 | TRBD1 | - | CASSGTGGSYEQYF | TGCGCCAGCAGCGGGACAGGGGGCTCCTACGAGCAGTACTTC
TRBJ2-2 | TRBV5-6 | - | - | CASSLWGRAVGGELFF | TGTGCCAGCAGCTTGTGGGGGAGAGCGGTAGGCGGGGAGCTGTTTTTT
TRBJ2-5 | TRBV11-2 | TRBD2 | - | CASSLSVGLAGETQYF | TGTGCCAGCAGCTTAAGTGTCGGACTAGCGGGGGAGACCCAGTACTTC
TRBJ1-5 | TRBV28 | TRBD1 | - | CASSLPGQGASGFSNQPQHF | TGTGCCAGCAGTTTACCGGGACAGGGGGCGTCTGGGTTTAGCAATCAGCCCCAGCATTTT
TRBJ2-1 | TRBV27 | - | - | CASSRSAILSYNEQFF | TGTGCCAGCAGTAGAAGCGCTATCCTCTCCTACAATGAGCAGTTCTTC
TRBJ1-2 | TRBV27 | - | - | CASSPTPGPLYGYTF | TGTGCCAGCAGCCCAACCCCCGGCCCCCTCTATGGCTACACCTTC
TRBJ1-2 | TRBV28 | TRBD1 | once | CASSLTGLDGYTF | TGTGCCAGCAGTTTGACAGGGTTAGATGGCTACACCTTC
TRBJ1-5 | TRBV6-5 | - | - | CASTSRGGQPQHF | TGTGCCAGCACCTCGCGAGGCGGTCAGCCCCAGCATTTT
TRBJ1-1 | TRBV6-5 | - | - | CASNRDPNTEAFF | TGTGCCAGCAACCGGGATCCGAACACTGAAGCTTTCTTT
TRBJ2-7 | TRBV9 | TRBD1 | - | CASSSPRQGAGVHEQYF | TGTGCCAGCAGCTCCCCCCGACAGGGGGCGGGCGTCCACGAGCAGTACTTC
TRBJ1-2 | TRBV27 | TRBD1 | - | CASRRSGGTVNYGYTF | TGTGCCAGCAGGCGATCAGGCGGGACAGTTAACTATGGCTACACCTTC
TRBJ1-1 | TRBV6-6 | - | - | CASSYSGFTEAFF | TGTGCCAGCAGTTACTCCGGGTTCACTGAAGCTTTCTTT
TRBJ2-1 | TRBV7-9 | TRBD2 | - | CASSLGFRTSGYNEQFF | TGTGCCAGCAGCTTAGGGTTCCGGACTAGCGGCTACAATGAGCAGTTCTTC
TRBJ2-1 | TRBV9 | - | - | CASSVGANEQFF | TGTGCCAGCAGCGTAGGGGCAAATGAGCAGTTCTTC
TRBJ1-4 | TRBV7-2 | - | - | CASSSPSGTPGVKEKLFF | TGTGCCAGCAGCTCGCCATCCGGGACCCCGGGGGTTAAGGAAAAACTGTTTTTT
TRBJ1-1 | TRBV5-1 | TRBD1 | - | CASSPDRMNTEAFF | TGCGCCAGCAGCCCGGACAGGATGAACACTGAAGCTTTCTTT
TRBJ1-1 | TRBV5-8 | - | - | CASSFLFSLNTEAFF | TGTGCCAGCAGCTTTTTGTTCAGCCTGAACACTGAAGCTTTCTTT
TRBJ2-7 | TRBV4-1 | - | - | CASSHPVAGYLYEQYF | TGCGCCAGCAGCCACCCGGTGGCAGGTTATCTCTACGAGCAGTACTTC
TRBJ2-1 | TRBV7-2 | - | - | CASSFRRSSYNEQFF | TGTGCCAGCAGCTTTCGAAGAAGTTCCTACAATGAGCAGTTCTTC
TRBJ1-5 | TRBV28 | - | - | CASSYAGTSNQPQHF | TGTGCCAGCAGTTATGCGGGGACTAGCAATCAGCCCCAGCATTTT
TRBJ1-1 | TRBV4-2 | - | - | CASSQGMKGPAADTEAFF | TGTGCCAGCAGCCAAGGTATGAAGGGGCCGGCAGCTGACACTGAAGCTTTCTTT
TRBJ1-2 | TRBV18 | - | - | CASSPFTGPDYGYTF | TGTGCCAGCTCACCTTTTACAGGCCCTGACTATGGCTACACCTTC
TRBJ2-7 | TRBV15 | - | - | CATSREGGGYEQYF | TGTGCCACCAGCAGAGAGGGGGGCGGCTACGAGCAGTACTTC
TRBJ2-3 | TRBV28 | TRBD2 | - | CASSSNAGTSGPTDTQYF | TGTGCCAGCAGTTCCAATGCCGGGACTAGCGGTCCCACAGATACGCAGTATTTT
TRBJ1-3 | TRBV18 | - | - | CASSPMGNTIYF | TGTGCCAGCTCACCCATGGGAAACACCATATATTTT
TRBJ2-7 | TRBV29-1 | TRBD1 | - | CSVERDRGREQYF | TGCAGCGTTGAAAGAGACAGGGGGCGCGAGCAGTACTTC
TRBJ2-7 | TRBV9 | - | once | CASSVATGPYEQYF | TGTGCCAGCAGCGTAGCTACCGGCCCCTACGAGCAGTACTTC
TRBJ2-3 | TRBV4-2 | - | - | CASSQDQQKSTDTQYF | TGTGCCAGCAGCCAAGATCAGCAGAAGAGCACAGATACGCAGTATTTT
TRBJ1-2 | TRBV5-4 | TRBD1 | - | CASSLGTGDVGSYGYTF | TGTGCCAGCAGCTTGGGGACAGGGGACGTTGGTTCCTATGGCTACACCTTC
TRBJ1-2 | TRBV4-2 | - | - | CASSQGVGESYGYTF | TGTGCCAGCAGCCAAGGAGTGGGGGAGAGCTATGGCTACACCTTC